This TCR beta chain was sequenced in a study of blood T cells in healthy people across ages. This clonotype was counted a few times. A second PCR, run for about 7 to 11 cycles, used a sample-barcoded 5' primer plus a J-beta primer mix. MiXCR was run by TCRdb on the 5' RACE reads, yielding one entry per CDR3 protein. This table has roughly 2 million distinct CDR3 sequences, around 50% appearing once. The germline V and J ends were trimmed by 1 base and 3 bases, with 13 bases remaining between them. The CDR3 is 15 residues long. Germline loops: CDR1 MNHEY, CDR2 SVGAGI. This rearrangement joins TRBV6-5 to TRBJ2-7, with D perhaps matching TRBD1 or TRBD2 (6 bases each). Source material: blood. This sequence was found in a woman aged 40 to 55 in good health. Written as DNA, the CDR3 is TGTGCCAGCAGTTACTACGGGGGCAACAGCTACGAGCAGTACTTC. The encoded protein is CASSYYGGNSYEQYF.